This T cell receptor (beta chain) was documented in a study of blood T cell repertoires in COVID-19. Study-wide background: Researchers got acute and convalescent COVID-19 samples from the United States, Italy and Spain. The cDNA or gDNA used as material had been derived from T cells, B-cell-depleted T cells, or PBMCs.

Original handling: The assay estimated nucleated cells by amplifying reference gene primers. Here immunoSEQ multiplex PCR was the method, and the copy in TCRdb shows in-frame clones only, minus some. For V, J and clone size, that table is used; D and trimming come from the DNA. The repertoire holds roughly 240,000 clones, with approximately 88% as singletons. The sequence derives from a middle-aged woman with acute COVID-19. Sequencing was performed on PBMCs or T cells enriched from blood (not recorded which).

CDR3 DNA: TGTGCCAGCAGCCAGCAGGGTTTATCTGAAGCTTTCTTT. It yields the protein CASSQQGLSEAFF. The genes are TRBV3-1 (or the pseudogene TRBV3-2) and TRBJ1-1; D possibly corresponds to TRBD1 (5 bases). Trimming took 3 bases from V and 6 from J, leaving 11 bases between them. This CDR3 contains 13 residues. The germline V gene has CDR1 LGHDT and CDR2 YNNKEL (reference sequence).